This T cell receptor (beta chain) was identified in a study of blood T cell repertoires in COVID-19. In the study overall: Material from acute and convalescent COVID-19 was sourced from the United States, Italy and Spain. From T cells, B-cell-depleted T cells, or PBMCs came the material, which was cDNA or gDNA.

As handled by the study authors: How many nucleated cells were present was estimated from reference gene primer amplification. Some clones are missing from TCRdb's copy, which holds only in-frame ones; the method was immunoSEQ multiplex PCR. V, J and clone size derive from that table, while D and trimming were established from the DNA sequence. The sample lists tens of thousands of clones; approximately 92% were seen once. V gave up 3 bases and J gave up 2 bases, with 10 bases separating them. The CDR3 runs 14 residues. The V gene's germline CDR1 is KGHSH and CDR2 LQKENI. As concerns this clone: The same CDR3 also results from other DNA sequences found in this sample.

V and J are TRBV18 and TRBJ1-1; D may be TRBD1 (6 bases). Sequencing input: peripheral blood. The source is a human donor in a cohort sampled during active COVID-19. CDR3 region: CASSPQGSNTEAFF. In DNA, the CDR3 is TGTGCCAGCTCACCCCAGGGGAGTAACACTGAAGCTTTCTTT.